A single sample is the source of the 7 T cell receptor beta chains below, sequenced in a study of control samples from healthy donors and cancer patients. Clones were read by immunoSEQ multiplex PCR, and TCRdb kept only the in-frame ones, dropping some. This sample has over 85,000 clones, with more than 80% found just once. Sequencing input: blood. These receptors were obtained from a woman aged 25 to 39 in good health.

The chain combines TRBV7-2 with TRBJ2-6; 7 nucleotides agree with TRBD2. Per germline, CDR1 SGHTA and CDR2 FQGNSA. The junction had 5 bases not matched to a gene; V was cut back by 5 bases and J by 4 bases. The CDR3 loop spans 15 amino acids. CDR3 region: CASSMSGTGANVLTF. The CDR3, as DNA: TGTGCCAGCAGCATGAGCGGGACCGGGGCCAACGTCCTGACTTTC.

The genes are TRBV5-1 and TRBJ2-3, with TRBD2 matching 10 bases. The germline V gene encodes CDR1 SGHRS and CDR2 YFSETQ. The CDR3 runs to 16 residues. The trim removed 4 bases at V and 6 bases at J, leaving 11 bases unmatched. The CDR3, as DNA: TGCGCCAGCAGCCCCGGACTAGCGGACCTCACTGATACGCAGTATTTT. Protein: CASSPGLADLTDTQYF.

This chain uses TRBV2 with TRBJ2-2; unclear D gene. V was pared by 4 bases and J by 6 bases, with 9 bases between. Germline values: CDR1 SNHLY, CDR2 FYNNEI. This CDR3 region has 13 residues. The CDR3 spells CASSVDGSGELFF. CDR3 nucleotide sequence: TGTGCCAGCAGTGTGGATGGATCCGGGGAGCTGTTTTTT.

This chain connects TRBV6-5 to TRBJ1-6; 9 bases are a match to TRBD1. This CDR3 comprises 15 residues. The V and J ends lost 5 bases and 8 bases, in that order; junction bases with no gene match: 7. The germline V gene encodes CDR1 MNHEY and CDR2 SVGAGI. The CDR3 sequence is CASSHGTGYDSPLHF. The CDR3, as DNA: TGTGCCAGCAGTCACGGGACAGGGTACGATTCACCCCTCCACTTT.

The chain uses TRBV10-3 and TRBJ2-1; 8 bases agree with TRBD2. V gave up 2 bases and J gave up 6 bases; unmatched junction bases: 6. The CDR3 length is 15 residues. Germline assignment: CDR1 ENHRY and CDR2 SYGVKD. CDR3 bases: TGTGCCATCAGTGAGGGGACTAGTCGGTTCAATGAGCAGTTCTTC. It is translated as CAISEGTSRFNEQFF.

This chain links TRBV19 with TRBJ1-2; TRBD1 matches at 7 bases. Unmatched junction bases numbered 5, after V lost 5 bases and J lost 2 bases. The CDR3 consists of 14 residues. The V gene's germline CDR1 is LNHDA and CDR2 SQIVND (reference sequence). CDR3 residues: CASSPGQENYGYTF. CDR3 DNA: TGTGCCAGTAGTCCCGGACAGGAGAACTATGGCTACACCTTC.

V usage is TRBV4-1 and J usage is TRBJ1-5, with 9 positions matching TRBD1. V lost 0 bases and J lost 3; bases outside the gene matches: 6. The CDR3 runs to 17 residues. CDR1 is MGHRA and CDR2 is YSYEKL in the germline V gene. CDR3: CASSQEGQGGFNQPQHF. CDR3 bases: TGCGCCAGCAGCCAAGAGGGACAGGGAGGGTTCAATCAGCCCCAGCATTTT.